This T cell receptor (beta chain) was recovered during a study of cytomegalovirus exposure and HLA in healthy donors. Points from the study as a whole: Accurate predictions that matched the HLA-A and HLA-B alleles of most subjects were reportedly made from TCR beta sequences.

This clone showed up just a few times. Its antigen remains unknown. Primers: 60 Vbeta forward and 13 Jbeta reverse. The assay was immunoSEQ multiplex PCR, and TCRdb's table has in-frame clones only and misses some. The sample includes fewer than 130,000 clones, about three quarters of them seen just once. CDR3 size: 14 residues. Unmatched junction bases numbered 4, after V lost 6 bases and J lost 3 bases. Germline V CDR1 and CDR2: ENHRY, SYGVKD. The sequence was collected from a woman aged 60 to 75 in good health and CMV-seropositive. The chain recombines TRBV10-3 with TRBJ2-7, with 11 nucleotides matching TRBD1. The sample consisted of PBMCs. CDR3 sequence reads: CAIRGQGVLYEQYF. The CDR3 DNA follows: TGTGCCATCAGGGGACAGGGGGTTCTCTACGAGCAGTACTTC.